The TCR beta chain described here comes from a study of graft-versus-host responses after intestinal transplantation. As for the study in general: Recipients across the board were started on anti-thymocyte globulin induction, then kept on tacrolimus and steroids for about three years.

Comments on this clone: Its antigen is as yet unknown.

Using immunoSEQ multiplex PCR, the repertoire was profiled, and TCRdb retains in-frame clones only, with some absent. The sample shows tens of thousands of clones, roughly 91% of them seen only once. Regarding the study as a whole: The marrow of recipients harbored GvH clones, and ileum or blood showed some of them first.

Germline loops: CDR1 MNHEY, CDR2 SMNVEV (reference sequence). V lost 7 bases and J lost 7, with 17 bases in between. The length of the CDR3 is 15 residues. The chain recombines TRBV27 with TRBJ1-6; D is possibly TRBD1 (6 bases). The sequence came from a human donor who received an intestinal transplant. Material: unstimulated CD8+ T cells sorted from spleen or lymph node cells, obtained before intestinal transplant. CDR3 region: CASTATGQGNSPLHF. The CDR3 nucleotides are TGTGCCAGCACCGCAACCGGGCAGGGGAATTCACCCCTCCACTTT.